A selection of T cell receptor beta chains follows, all from one sample in a study of blood T cells in healthy people across ages. TCRdb independently ran MiXCR on the 5' RACE reads; one entry per CDR3 protein. The sample lists about 900,000 distinct CDR3 sequences; around 62% were seen once. The specimen was blood. The receptors were gathered from a man aged 25-40 years in good health. CDR3s include the opening cysteine and the closing phenylalanine or tryptophan. Fields, in order: V gene, clone size, D gene, J gene, CDR3 DNA, CDR3 protein. The D gene is left open where the match is weak. Size values are once, few and many counts, or a class for expanded clones, and some rows have none.

TRBV12-5,.,TRBD1,TRBJ2-1,TGTGCTAGTGGTTTTGGGGACAGCGACAATGAGCAGTTCTTC,CASGFGDSDNEQFF
TRBV4-3,few,.,TRBJ2-3,TGCGCCAGCAGCCAAGGACAACCCTGGGATACGCAGTATTTT,CASSQGQPWDTQYF
TRBV5-1,.,TRBD1,TRBJ2-2,TGCGCCAGCAGCGCCGGGACAGGGTTTACCGGGGAGCTGTTTTTT,CASSAGTGFTGELFF
TRBV20-1,.,TRBD2,TRBJ2-5,TGCAGTGCTAGAGATTCTGGGGAGGCGCGGGGGGACCAAGAGACCCAGTACTTC,CSARDSGEARGDQETQYF
TRBV3-1,.,TRBD1,TRBJ1-1,TGTGCCAGCAGCCACCCTACAGGGGGCACTGAAGCTTTCTTT,CASSHPTGGTEAFF
TRBV20-1,.,.,TRBJ1-6,TGCAGTGCTAGAGGGGCGGATAATTCACCCCTCCACTTT,CSARGADNSPLHF
TRBV12-3/TRBV12-4,.,TRBD1,TRBJ2-5,TGTGCCAGCAGATTGACAGGGGGGGAAGAGACCCAGTACTTC,CASRLTGGEETQYF
TRBV6-6,.,TRBD1,TRBJ2-7,TGTGCCAGCAGTGACCCCGGGACAGGAGAGTACGAGCAGTACTTC,CASSDPGTGEYEQYF
TRBV14,.,TRBD1,TRBJ1-6,TGTGCCAGCAGCCGGGGACAGGGGATGGGTTCACCCCTCCACTTT,CASSRGQGMGSPLHF
TRBV7-3,.,TRBD1,TRBJ2-1,TGTGCCAGCAGCTTGATCGGGACAGCCTACAATGAGCAGTTCTTC,CASSLIGTAYNEQFF
TRBV6-2/TRBV6-3,few,.,TRBJ1-2,TGTGCCGGGGGGGAGGGAGGCAACTATGGCTACACCTTC,CAGGEGGNYGYTF
TRBV3-1,.,.,TRBJ2-5,TGTGCCAGCAGCCAAGAGCGGGGAAATGAGCAGTACTTC,CASSQERGNEQYF
TRBV6-2/TRBV6-3,.,TRBD1,TRBJ2-4,TGTGCCAGCAGTCCCCGGGACAGGGGGAAGGCGGCCAAAAACATTCAGTACTTC,CASSPRDRGKAAKNIQYF
TRBV30,.,.,TRBJ1-5,TGTGCCTGGAGTGATCCGGTCAATCAGCCCCAGCATTTT,CAWSDPVNQPQHF
TRBV9,.,TRBD1,TRBJ2-1,TGTGCCAGCAGCGCCCGGGACAGAGAATACAATGAGCAGTTCTTC,CASSARDREYNEQFF
TRBV6-1,.,.,TRBJ2-3,TGTGCCAGCAGTGAGCAGCCGCAGTATTTT,CASSEQPQYF
TRBV7-8,.,.,TRBJ1-5,TGTGCCAGCAGCTCCCTTGAGTTTCAGCCCCAGCATTTT,CASSSLEFQPQHF
TRBV11-2,many,TRBD1,TRBJ2-6,TGTGCCAGCAGCTTAAGACAGGGGCCTGGGGCCAACGTCCTGACTTTC,CASSLRQGPGANVLTF
TRBV4-3,once,TRBD1,TRBJ2-3,TGCGCCAGCTGCTTCTTCGGACAGGGAAATGGGGATACGCAGTATTTT,CASCFFGQGNGDTQYF
TRBV4-2,few,.,TRBJ2-7,TGTGCCAGCAGCCAAGATCTCTACGGCGACGAGCAGTACTTC,CASSQDLYGDEQYF
TRBV7-2,.,TRBD1,TRBJ1-2,TGTGCCAGCAGGTCCCGGGACAGGGACTATGGCTACACCTTC,CASRSRDRDYGYTF
TRBV27,few,TRBD1,TRBJ2-5,TGTGCCAGCAGTCCATGGACAGGGGTAGGGGAGCAGTACTTC,CASSPWTGVGEQYF
TRBV20-1,few,TRBD1,TRBJ2-5,TGCAGTGTTGACGGACAGGGTCAAGAGACCCAGTACTTC,CSVDGQGQETQYF
TRBV12-3/TRBV12-4,.,TRBD2,TRBJ2-5,TGTGCCAGCAGTTTACCCGGGGGAGGGCAAGAGACCCAGTACTTC,CASSLPGGGQETQYF
TRBV6-5,.,TRBD1,TRBJ1-2,TGTGCCAGCAGTTCCCAGGGGGGGGTTTACTATGGCTACACCTTC,CASSSQGGVYYGYTF
TRBV6-5,.,.,TRBJ2-3,TGTGCCAGCAGTTACGGAGCAGGAGGGACAGATACGCAGTATTTT,CASSYGAGGTDTQYF
TRBV25-1,.,TRBD1,TRBJ1-4,TGTGCCAGCAGTGACCCTCTTACAGGGGGCGGTGAAAAACTGTTTTTT,CASSDPLTGGGEKLFF
TRBV20-1,.,TRBD2,TRBJ2-1,TGCAGTGCTAGAGATGTGCGGGGGGGGACAATCTCCTACAATGAGCAGTTCTTC,CSARDVRGGTISYNEQFF
TRBV27,.,.,TRBJ1-1,TGTGCCAGCACGAGGACAGCGATGAACACTGAAGCTTTCTTT,CASTRTAMNTEAFF
TRBV20-1,.,.,TRBJ2-7,TGCAGTGCCCATAACAAGAGGAGGGAAAACCGGTACGAGCAGTACTTC,CSAHNKRRENRYEQYF
TRBV5-1,.,.,TRBJ2-5,TGCGCCAGCAGCTACCGATCAGGATCCCAAGAGACCCAGTACTTC,CASSYRSGSQETQYF
TRBV9,.,.,TRBJ2-1,TGTGCCAGCAGCGTCTCCACAGAGCTCTCCTACAATGAGCAGTTCTTC,CASSVSTELSYNEQFF
TRBV6-6,.,.,TRBJ2-5,TGTGCCAGCAGTTACTCGCCCCCAGGGGAGCTTGGGACCCAGTACTTC,CASSYSPPGELGTQYF
TRBV6-5,few,.,TRBJ1-5,TGTGCCAGCAAGAACGGGGGGCCCAATCAGCCCCAGCATTTT,CASKNGGPNQPQHF
TRBV25-1,.,.,TRBJ2-5,TGTGCCAGCAGTGAATCCGGCCGGGTACAAGAGACCCAGTACTTC,CASSESGRVQETQYF
TRBV7-2,.,.,TRBJ1-5,TGTGCCAGCAGCTTAGGGCAGGGGTGGTATCAGCCCCAGCATTTT,CASSLGQGWYQPQHF
TRBV5-1,.,.,TRBJ2-6,TGCGCCAGCAGCTTAAGGTCGGCGGGGGCCAACGTCCTGACTTTC,CASSLRSAGANVLTF
TRBV3-1,many,.,TRBJ2-7,TGTGCCAGCAGCCCCCGGGGGAAGGAAGAGCAGTACTTC,CASSPRGKEEQYF
TRBV29-1,.,.,TRBJ1-1,TGCAGCGTTGGGTGGAGGACTGAAGCTTTCTTT,CSVGWRTEAFF
TRBV28,.,.,TRBJ1-2,TGTGCCAGCAGTTTCGAGGGGAGTTACTATGGCTACACCTTC,CASSFEGSYYGYTF
TRBV6-6,.,TRBD1,TRBJ1-5,TGTGCCAGCACCTCGGGACAGGGAGGTCAGCCCCAGCATTTT,CASTSGQGGQPQHF
TRBV12-3/TRBV12-4,.,.,TRBJ2-4,TGTGCCAGCAGTTTAGTTGACTTGAGGGACATTCAGTACTTC,CASSLVDLRDIQYF
TRBV5-1,.,.,TRBJ2-5,TGCGCCAGCAGCTTAACTGTGGGGGTCGGCGAGACCCAGTACTTC,CASSLTVGVGETQYF
TRBV29-1,.,TRBD1,TRBJ2-4,TGCAGCGTTGAACAGGACAGGGGGATTTTGAACCAGCAGTACTTC,CSVEQDRGILNQQYF
TRBV2,.,.,TRBJ1-1,TGTGCCAGCACTAGGGGAGATAGGGAAGCTTTCTTT,CASTRGDREAFF
TRBV4-3,.,.,TRBJ1-4,TGCGCCAGCAGCCAAGAAGGCAGAATTAATGAAAAACTGTTTTTT,CASSQEGRINEKLFF
TRBV4-2,.,TRBD2,TRBJ2-1,TGTGCCAGCAGCCAAGGACTAGCGGGGGGTTACAATGAGCAGTTCTTC,CASSQGLAGGYNEQFF
TRBV2,.,.,TRBJ2-5,TGTGCCAGCAGTGAGGATCTCAGAGGGGAGACCCAGTACTTC,CASSEDLRGETQYF
TRBV6-6,few,TRBD2,TRBJ2-5,TGTGCCAGCAGTTACGGAACTAGCGGGGGGGAAGAGACCCAGTACTTC,CASSYGTSGGEETQYF
TRBV20-1,.,.,TRBJ2-3,TGCAGTGCTAGAGATAGGTTGGGGGATACGCGGTATTTT,CSARDRLGDTRYF
TRBV7-9,few,.,TRBJ2-7,TGTTCCAGCAGCCCTAACCCCTACGAGCAGTACTTC,CSSSPNPYEQYF
TRBV7-9,few,.,TRBJ1-1,TGTGCCAGCATAGCGGATTCCACTGAAGCTTTCTTT,CASIADSTEAFF
TRBV7-2,.,TRBD1,TRBJ1-6,TGTGCCAGCAGCCTGACAGGGTCGAGACCACCCCTCCACTTT,CASSLTGSRPPLHF
TRBV29-1,.,TRBD2,TRBJ2-3,TGCAGCGTTGACGCTAGCGGTGGCACAGATACGCAGTATTTT,CSVDASGGTDTQYF
TRBV12-3/TRBV12-4,.,.,TRBJ2-5,TGTGCCAGCAGTCCCAACCGGGGTGACAGCCAAGAGACCCAGTACTTC,CASSPNRGDSQETQYF
TRBV29-1,few,.,TRBJ2-1,TGCAGCGTTGCAGGGCGGCTTTACAATGAGCAGTTCTTC,CSVAGRLYNEQFF
TRBV2,.,.,TRBJ2-3,TGTGCCAGCAGCGTAGGGATGGACACAGATACGCAGTATTTT,CASSVGMDTDTQYF